Listed below are T cell receptor beta chains from one sample, sequenced in a study of blood T cell repertoires in COVID-19. The method was immunoSEQ multiplex PCR; TCRdb's version includes in-frame clones alone and lacks a portion of them. This table has 350,000 or so clones, around 87% appearing once. The sample consisted of peripheral blood. These receptors came from a woman in her twenties or thirties with COVID-19, enrolled during active disease. CDR3s include the opening cysteine and the closing phenylalanine or tryptophan. The D gene is left open where the match is weak. Clone size appears in some rows only: once, few, many, or a class for an expanded clone.

clone_size: .
d_call: .
v_call: TRBV19
j_call: TRBJ2-7
cdr3_nt: TGTGCCAGTAGTATATCCCCTAAACGTTCCGAGCAGTACTTC
cdr3_aa: CASSISPKRSEQYF

clone_size: .
d_call: .
v_call: TRBV5-1
j_call: TRBJ2-2
cdr3_nt: TGCGCCAGCAGCTTGGCCAGGGTTGCCGGGGAGCTGTTTTTT
cdr3_aa: CASSLARVAGELFF

clone_size: once
d_call: .
v_call: TRBV5-1
j_call: TRBJ2-3
cdr3_nt: TGCGCCAGCAGCTGGGGCACTAGCACAGATACGCAGTATTTT
cdr3_aa: CASSWGTSTDTQYF

clone_size: .
d_call: TRBD2
v_call: TRBV28
j_call: TRBJ2-7
cdr3_nt: TGTGCCAGCAGTGACAGCGGGATTTACGAGCAGTACTTC
cdr3_aa: CASSDSGIYEQYF

clone_size: .
d_call: .
v_call: TRBV5-4
j_call: TRBJ2-2
cdr3_nt: TGTGCCAGCAGCCTATACCCGGGACACAAGAACACCGGGGAGCTGTTTTTT
cdr3_aa: CASSLYPGHKNTGELFF

clone_size: once
d_call: TRBD2
v_call: TRBV19
j_call: TRBJ2-1
cdr3_nt: TGTGCCAGTAGTATAGCCGGACTAGCGGGAGGAGGGCCCTACAATGAGCAGTTCTTC
cdr3_aa: CASSIAGLAGGGPYNEQFF

clone_size: .
d_call: TRBD2
v_call: TRBV4-1
j_call: TRBJ2-1
cdr3_nt: TGCGCCAGCAGCCAAGAACGACTAGCGACATTTTACAATGAGCAGTTCTTC
cdr3_aa: CASSQERLATFYNEQFF

clone_size: .
d_call: .
v_call: TRBV28
j_call: TRBJ1-5
cdr3_nt: TGTGCCAGCAGTTTACGTCAGGGGATGGGCAATCAGCCCCAGCATTTT
cdr3_aa: CASSLRQGMGNQPQHF

clone_size: few
d_call: .
v_call: TRBV7-8
j_call: TRBJ1-3
cdr3_nt: TGTGCCAGCACCCGAGGACAGTATTATGGAAACACCATATATTTT
cdr3_aa: CASTRGQYYGNTIYF

clone_size: .
d_call: .
v_call: TRBV2
j_call: TRBJ2-7
cdr3_nt: TGTGCCAGCAGTGAACTCGAAAGAGTCTCCTACGAGCAGTACTTC
cdr3_aa: CASSELERVSYEQYF

clone_size: .
d_call: .
v_call: TRBV6-5
j_call: TRBJ2-7
cdr3_nt: TGTGCCAGCAGTTTGCAGGGGTACGAGCAGTACTTC
cdr3_aa: CASSLQGYEQYF

clone_size: .
d_call: TRBD2
v_call: TRBV7-3
j_call: TRBJ2-2
cdr3_nt: TGTGCCAGCAGCTGGACTAGCGGGAGCGGCACCGGGGAGCTGTTTTTT
cdr3_aa: CASSWTSGSGTGELFF

clone_size: .
d_call: .
v_call: TRBV4-1
j_call: TRBJ1-3
cdr3_nt: TGCGCCAGCAGCCAAGGCCCGGGTACTGGAAACACCATATATTTT
cdr3_aa: CASSQGPGTGNTIYF

clone_size: .
d_call: .
v_call: TRBV30
j_call: TRBJ2-3
cdr3_nt: TGTGCCTGGAGTGTACAGATCACAGATACGCAGTATTTT
cdr3_aa: CAWSVQITDTQYF

clone_size: .
d_call: .
v_call: TRBV30
j_call: TRBJ1-1
cdr3_nt: TGTGCCTGGAGTGTAAATCAACCGGTGAACACTGAAGCTTTCTTT
cdr3_aa: CAWSVNQPVNTEAFF

clone_size: .
d_call: TRBD2
v_call: TRBV6-5
j_call: TRBJ2-2
cdr3_nt: TGTGCCAGCAGTTCCGGGACTAGTCACACCGGGGAGCTGTTTTTT
cdr3_aa: CASSSGTSHTGELFF

clone_size: .
d_call: TRBD2
v_call: TRBV5-5
j_call: TRBJ2-3
cdr3_nt: TGTGCCAGCAGCTATAGCGGGAGGGCAGATACGCAGTATTTT
cdr3_aa: CASSYSGRADTQYF

clone_size: .
d_call: TRBD2
v_call: TRBV27
j_call: TRBJ2-7
cdr3_nt: TGTGCCAGCAGTTTATTCCCGGGACAACCGGGACTAGCGGTAAAATCCTACGAGCAGTACTTC
cdr3_aa: CASSLFPGQPGLAVKSYEQYF

clone_size: .
d_call: TRBD2
v_call: TRBV7-9
j_call: TRBJ2-1
cdr3_nt: TGTGCCAGCAGCTTAGGGGCGGGAGGGCCCCGGGAGCAGTTCTTC
cdr3_aa: CASSLGAGGPREQFF

clone_size: .
d_call: TRBD1
v_call: TRBV4-1
j_call: TRBJ2-7
cdr3_nt: TGCGCCAGCAGCCAATTGCAAGGGACAGATTCCTACGAGCAGTACTTC
cdr3_aa: CASSQLQGTDSYEQYF

clone_size: .
d_call: TRBD1
v_call: TRBV6-2/TRBV6-3
j_call: TRBJ2-7
cdr3_nt: TGTGCCAGCAGTTACACCCGGGACAGGGTTTCCTACGAGCAGTACTTC
cdr3_aa: CASSYTRDRVSYEQYF

clone_size: .
d_call: .
v_call: TRBV28
j_call: TRBJ2-1
cdr3_nt: TGTGCCAGCAGCCAAAGCGGGCGTCACAATGAGCAGTTCTTC
cdr3_aa: CASSQSGRHNEQFF

clone_size: .
d_call: .
v_call: TRBV7-9
j_call: TRBJ1-3
cdr3_nt: TGTGCCAGCAGCTTAATCGGGGGAGGCTCTGGAAACACCATATATTTT
cdr3_aa: CASSLIGGGSGNTIYF

clone_size: .
d_call: .
v_call: TRBV4-3
j_call: TRBJ2-3
cdr3_nt: TGCGCCAGCAGCCAGTTAGGGGGGGCGGTGGGTACGCAGTATTTT
cdr3_aa: CASSQLGGAVGTQYF

clone_size: .
d_call: TRBD1
v_call: TRBV10-2
j_call: TRBJ2-2
cdr3_nt: TGCGCCAGCAGTGAGGAGGTGACAGGGTTAGACTCGAACACCGGGGAGCTGTTTTTT
cdr3_aa: CASSEEVTGLDSNTGELFF

clone_size: .
d_call: .
v_call: TRBV3-1/TRBV3-2
j_call: TRBJ1-1
cdr3_nt: TGTGCCAGCAGCCTCCAGAACACTGAAGCTTTCTTT
cdr3_aa: CASSLQNTEAFF

clone_size: .
d_call: TRBD1
v_call: TRBV7-9
j_call: TRBJ1-1
cdr3_nt: TGTGCCAGCAGCTTAACAGGGGGGGCGCGAACTGAAGCTTTCTTT
cdr3_aa: CASSLTGGARTEAFF

clone_size: few
d_call: .
v_call: TRBV28
j_call: TRBJ2-7
cdr3_nt: TGTGCCAGCAGTTCCCACCTATCCTACGAGCAGTACTTC
cdr3_aa: CASSSHLSYEQYF

clone_size: .
d_call: TRBD2
v_call: TRBV27
j_call: TRBJ2-2
cdr3_nt: TGTGCCAGCAGTTTATCGGGGGGGGACGGGGAGCTGTTTTTT
cdr3_aa: CASSLSGGDGELFF

clone_size: .
d_call: .
v_call: TRBV6-1
j_call: TRBJ1-5
cdr3_nt: TGTGCCAGCAGCTCTCCCGGGCCCCAGCATTTT
cdr3_aa: CASSSPGPQHF

clone_size: .
d_call: .
v_call: TRBV7-9
j_call: TRBJ2-6
cdr3_nt: TGTGCCAGCAGCTTAGCGCAGGCAGGTTCGAACGTCCTGACTTTC
cdr3_aa: CASSLAQAGSNVLTF

clone_size: .
d_call: TRBD2
v_call: TRBV15
j_call: TRBJ2-7
cdr3_nt: TGTGCCACCAGCAGAGCGCCTCCACTACCGGGACTAGGTCTCTACGAGCAGTACTTC
cdr3_aa: CATSRAPPLPGLGLYEQYF

clone_size: .
d_call: .
v_call: TRBV6-2/TRBV6-3
j_call: TRBJ2-1
cdr3_nt: TGTGCCAGCAGTTTGGTGAGCGGAAGGCGGCAGTTCTTC
cdr3_aa: CASSLVSGRRQFF

clone_size: .
d_call: .
v_call: TRBV7-2
j_call: TRBJ2-5
cdr3_nt: TGTGCCAGCAGCCCCGTAACTCGGGTCACCCAAGAGACCCAGTACTTC
cdr3_aa: CASSPVTRVTQETQYF

clone_size: .
d_call: TRBD2
v_call: TRBV27
j_call: TRBJ2-7
cdr3_nt: TGTGCCAGCAGTCCCATTGGCGGGAGGGCCTCCGAGCAGTACTTC
cdr3_aa: CASSPIGGRASEQYF

clone_size: .
d_call: TRBD1
v_call: TRBV19
j_call: TRBJ2-7
cdr3_nt: TGTGCCAGTAGTCCCCGACAGGGTCCCAACGAGCAGTACTTC
cdr3_aa: CASSPRQGPNEQYF

clone_size: .
d_call: .
v_call: TRBV12-3/TRBV12-4
j_call: TRBJ2-2
cdr3_nt: TGTGCCAGCAGTTTTTGGGGAGCCGGGGAGCTGTTTTTT
cdr3_aa: CASSFWGAGELFF

clone_size: .
d_call: .
v_call: TRBV30
j_call: TRBJ2-1
cdr3_nt: TGTGCCTGGAGCCCCGACAGTTCCTACAATGAGCAGTTCTTC
cdr3_aa: CAWSPDSSYNEQFF

clone_size: .
d_call: TRBD2
v_call: TRBV19
j_call: TRBJ2-1
cdr3_nt: TGTGCCAGTAGCACGTATGTTATAGCGGGAGGACCAGGCAATGAGCAGTTCTTC
cdr3_aa: CASSTYVIAGGPGNEQFF

clone_size: .
d_call: .
v_call: TRBV28
j_call: TRBJ1-2
cdr3_nt: TGTGCCAGCAGTACCCCGGGAGTTTTAAACTATGGCTACACCTTC
cdr3_aa: CASSTPGVLNYGYTF

clone_size: .
d_call: TRBD1
v_call: TRBV24-1
j_call: TRBJ2-2
cdr3_nt: TGTGCCACCAATGACAGGGCGGTGGACACCGGGGAGCTGTTTTTT
cdr3_aa: CATNDRAVDTGELFF

clone_size: .
d_call: .
v_call: TRBV5-6
j_call: TRBJ1-2
cdr3_nt: TGTGCCAGCAGCTTGGACAGGACCGCGTTTAACTTTCTCTTC
cdr3_aa: CASSLDRTAFNFLF

clone_size: .
d_call: .
v_call: TRBV28
j_call: TRBJ1-1
cdr3_nt: TGTGCCAGCGGCCCCCCGAACACTGAAGCTTTCTTT
cdr3_aa: CASGPPNTEAFF

clone_size: .
d_call: TRBD1
v_call: TRBV6-2/TRBV6-3
j_call: TRBJ2-7
cdr3_nt: TGTGCCAGCAGTTACTCGGGGACAGACGTCTACGAGCAGTACTTC
cdr3_aa: CASSYSGTDVYEQYF

clone_size: .
d_call: .
v_call: TRBV5-5
j_call: TRBJ1-1
cdr3_nt: TGTGCCAGCAGCTTGGGGGAGGGGAACACTGAAGCTTTCTTT
cdr3_aa: CASSLGEGNTEAFF

clone_size: .
d_call: TRBD2
v_call: TRBV5-4
j_call: TRBJ2-2
cdr3_nt: TGTGCCAGCAGCTTGGCCAGTCTAGCGGGTAACACCGGGGAGCTGTTTTTT
cdr3_aa: CASSLASLAGNTGELFF

clone_size: .
d_call: .
v_call: TRBV21-1
j_call: TRBJ1-4
cdr3_nt: TGTGCCAGCAGCAAAGGGCGCGGACAGGTGGGAGAAAAACTGTTTTTT
cdr3_aa: CASSKGRGQVGEKLFF

clone_size: .
d_call: .
v_call: TRBV9
j_call: TRBJ2-3
cdr3_nt: TGTGCCAGCAGCGAGAGGGAGGATACGCAGTATTTT
cdr3_aa: CASSEREDTQYF

clone_size: .
d_call: .
v_call: TRBV3-1/TRBV3-2
j_call: TRBJ2-1
cdr3_nt: TGTGCCAGCAGCCTTAGCGGCTCTGCGGGGAATGAGCAGTTCTTC
cdr3_aa: CASSLSGSAGNEQFF

clone_size: few
d_call: .
v_call: TRBV3-1/TRBV3-2
j_call: TRBJ2-7
cdr3_nt: TGTGCCAGCAGCCGCACCCTAGAGTCCTTCGCTACCGAGCAGTACTTC
cdr3_aa: CASSRTLESFATEQYF

clone_size: .
d_call: .
v_call: TRBV5-4
j_call: TRBJ2-3
cdr3_nt: TGTGCCAGCAGCTTGACCAGGGCTTGGACAGATACGCAGTATTTT
cdr3_aa: CASSLTRAWTDTQYF

clone_size: .
d_call: .
v_call: TRBV7-3
j_call: TRBJ1-4
cdr3_nt: TGTGCCAGCAGCCCCCGCGGGGGCGGAACTAATGAAAAACTGTTTTTT
cdr3_aa: CASSPRGGGTNEKLFF

clone_size: .
d_call: .
v_call: TRBV24-1
j_call: TRBJ2-7
cdr3_nt: TGTGCCACCAGTGATTACCGTCAAGGAGCCTACGAGCAGTACTTC
cdr3_aa: CATSDYRQGAYEQYF

clone_size: .
d_call: TRBD1
v_call: TRBV2
j_call: TRBJ1-2
cdr3_nt: TGTGCCAGCAGTGAATCCAGGGGGAATGGCTACACCTTC
cdr3_aa: CASSESRGNGYTF

clone_size: .
d_call: .
v_call: TRBV7-8
j_call: TRBJ2-7
cdr3_nt: TGTGCCAGCAGCCCAAGAGACGAGCAGTACTTC
cdr3_aa: CASSPRDEQYF

clone_size: .
d_call: TRBD1
v_call: TRBV29-1
j_call: TRBJ2-7
cdr3_nt: TGCAGCGTTCCAGGACAGGGGAGCAACGAGCAGTACTTC
cdr3_aa: CSVPGQGSNEQYF

clone_size: .
d_call: .
v_call: TRBV5-6
j_call: TRBJ2-7
cdr3_nt: TGTGCCAGCAGTCCTCTAGCGAACTACGAGCAGTACTTC
cdr3_aa: CASSPLANYEQYF

clone_size: .
d_call: .
v_call: TRBV2
j_call: TRBJ1-5
cdr3_nt: TGTGCCAGCAAACAAGTGTTCAATAGCAATCAGCCCCAGCATTTT
cdr3_aa: CASKQVFNSNQPQHF

clone_size: .
d_call: .
v_call: TRBV9
j_call: TRBJ2-2
cdr3_nt: TGTGCCAGCAGCGTAGCGGAGGCCGGGGAGCTGTTTTTT
cdr3_aa: CASSVAEAGELFF